What follows are 11 T cell receptor beta chains derived from one specimen sequenced in a study of spatial heterogeneity in lung cancer. Indicated time point: sample taken at primary tumor resection. Extraction of whole RNA from tumor, nontumor lung or frozen PBMC preceded unsorted sequencing. In TCRdb, the 5' RACE reads were re-called with MiXCR into one record per CDR3 protein. The table has roughly 10,000 distinct CDR3 sequences, about 6.3% seen once. The specimen comprised PBMCs, sampled at surgery. The source is a male donor with early-stage non-small cell lung cancer.

This clonotype was detected only a few times. This beta chain appears as a stray read in a library generated for alpha chains; its size is not informative. The chain recombines TRBV20-1 with TRBJ2-3; a weak D match, TRBD2 (5 bases). This CDR3 spans 14 amino acids. In germline, CDR1 is DFQATT, CDR2 SNEGSKA (reference sequence). V was shortened by 3 bases and J by 3 bases, with 13 bases between the two germline ends. The CDR3 nucleotides are TGCAGTGCTAGTGAGAGCGGAAGAACAGATACGCAGTATTTT. This translates into CSASESGRTDTQYF.

This clonotype has at least ten counts. Within a library made for alpha chains, this beta chain is off target, and its count is uninformative. This chain uses TRBV15 with TRBJ2-6; weak D call: TRBD2 (6 bases). Trimming removed 8 bases at V and 0 bases at J, with 17 bases between. Germline lookup yields CDR1 LNHNV and CDR2 YYDKDF (reference sequence). The CDR3 is 17 residues long. CDR3 in amino acids: CATRPGLLSSGANVLTF. The CDR3 DNA reads TGTGCCACCCGACCGGGACTCCTTAGCTCTGGGGCCAACGTCCTGACTTTC.

Ten or more counts support this clonotype. As an off-target read in a library built for alpha chains, this beta chain has a frequency of little significance. The rearrangement links TRBV11-2 to TRBJ2-3; 9 bases align to TRBD1. Germline CDR1 and CDR2: SGHAT and FQNNGV. The V segment lost 2 bases and the J segment 1 base; nucleotides outside the gene matches: 10. The CDR3 covers 18 residues. The CDR3: CASSLRITGGVGTDTQYF. CDR3 coding DNA: TGTGCCAGCAGCTTACGAATTACAGGGGGCGTCGGCACAGATACGCAGTATTTT. Full variable domain (rest looked up from reference TRBV11-2 and TRBJ2-3): EAGVAQSPRYKIIEKRQSVAFWCNPISGHATLYWYQQILGQGPKLLIQFQNNGVVDDSQLPKDRFSAERLKGVDSTLKIQPAKLEDSAVYLCASSLRITGGVGTDTQYFGPGTRLTVL.

This clonotype is deemed medium-sized (0.01 to 0.1%). This beta chain is an off-target read within a library intended for alpha chains, so its frequency means little. The chain carries TRBV12-3 or TRBV12-4 and TRBJ2-1; TRBD2 matches 11 bases. The CDR3 loop spans 18 amino acids. The trim removed 7 bases at V and 4 bases at J, leaving 15 bases unmatched. This chain's CDR3 is CASTRREFLAGGYNEQFF. The DNA of the CDR3 is TGTGCCAGCACTCGGCGCGAATTTCTAGCGGGGGGTTACAATGAGCAGTTCTTC.

In this sample, this clonotype turned up many times. The size of this beta chain means little, since it is a stray read in a library made for alpha chains. The rearrangement links TRBV20-1 to TRBJ2-5; the match to TRBD2 covers 10 bases. V shed 7 bases and J 0 bases; nucleotides not matched to a gene: 11. Germline V gene data show CDR1 as DFQATT and CDR2 as SNEGSKA (reference sequence). The CDR3 covers 16 residues. CDR3 sequence reads: CSGSGGDVLYQETQYF. The CDR3, as DNA: TGCAGTGGAAGCGGGGGGGACGTATTGTACCAAGAGACCCAGTACTTC.

Details on this clonotype: Within a library made for alpha chains, this beta chain is off target, and its count is uninformative. This chain links TRBV6-1 with TRBJ2-1; 14 bases map to TRBD2. Trimming removed 5 bases from V and 8 bases from J; junction bases left unmatched: 11. The CDR3 has 17 amino acids. The germline V gene encodes CDR1 MNHNS and CDR2 SASEGT. The CDR3 DNA is TGTGCCAGCAGTCTCGGGACTAGCGGGAGTGGATGGGATGAGCAGTTCTTC. It translates to CASSLGTSGSGWDEQFF.

This clonotype was detected only a few times. The size of this beta chain means little, since it is a stray read in a library made for alpha chains. The chain is built from TRBV10-1 and TRBJ2-1; the D is unclear. Between the trimmed V and J ends, which lost 4 bases and 9 bases, there was a span of 10 bases. From germline, CDR1 is WNHNN and CDR2 SYGVQD (reference sequence). This CDR3 region has 12 residues. CDR3 DNA: TGCGCCAGCAGTGGATACTCTGGTGAGCAGTTCTTC. Residues: CASSGYSGEQFF.

This clonotype has only a few counts. This beta chain lies outside the target of a library built for alpha chains; its clone size means little. The chain links TRBV7-9 to TRBJ2-4; 10 bases match TRBD2. From germline, CDR1 is SEHNR and CDR2 FQNEAQ (reference sequence). The V segment lost 2 bases and the J segment 4 bases; nucleotides outside the gene matches: 5. This CDR3 comprises 16 residues. The CDR3 DNA is TGTGCCAGCAGCTTAAAGACTAGCGGGCATAAAAACATTCAGTACTTC. The encoded protein is CASSLKTSGHKNIQYF. Drawing the rest from reference TRBV7-9 and TRBJ2-4, the complete variable domain is DTGVSQNPRHKITKRGQNVTFRCDPISEHNRLYWYRQTLGQGPEFLTYFQNEAQLEKSRLLSDRFSAERPKGSFSTLEIQRTEQGDSAMYLCASSLKTSGHKNIQYFGAGTRLSVL.

This clonotype was seen many times. Because this beta chain is a stray read in a library intended to capture alpha chains, its abundance should not be given much weight. The chain couples TRBV6-5 to TRBJ2-7; the match to TRBD2 covers 9 bases. The junction had 6 bases not matched to a gene; V was cut back by 6 bases and J by 0 bases. This CDR3 region has 15 residues. Germline CDR1 MNHEY, CDR2 SVGAGI. CDR3 bases: TGTGCCAGCAGAGCGGGGGGCGTTAACTCCTACGAGCAGTACTTC. Amino acids: CASRAGGVNSYEQYF.

At least ten counts were recorded for this clonotype. This beta chain is a stray read from a library made for alpha chains; its abundance is not meaningful. The chain has TRBV18 and TRBJ2-3; 8 bases fit TRBD1. In germline, CDR1 is KGHSH, CDR2 LQKENI. J lost 3 bases, V lost 3 bases, and 2 bases had no gene match. The CDR3 totals 14 residues. CDR3 residues: CASSPDRVTDTQYF. CDR3 DNA sequence: TGTGCCAGCTCACCGGACAGGGTGACAGATACGCAGTATTTT.

The table lists this clonotype with many counts. As an off-target read in a library built for alpha chains, this beta chain has a frequency of little significance. The chain combines TRBV5-5 with TRBJ1-3; the D is unclear. Germline V CDR1 and CDR2: SGHKS, YYEKEE (reference sequence). The CDR3 has 15 residues. V was pared by 0 bases and J by 0 bases, with 7 bases between. CDR3: CASSLVLPSGNTIYF. CDR3 nucleotides: TGTGCCAGCAGCTTGGTACTTCCCTCTGGAAACACCATATATTTT.